This T cell receptor (beta chain) stems from a study of cytomegalovirus exposure and HLA in healthy donors. Study conclusions and caveats: Information on immune exposure was restricted to one variable (CMV serostatus). Reported results showed that the classifier diagnosed cytomegalovirus status with high specificity and sensitivity.

As for this clone: Its antigen remains unidentified.

The PCR had 60 Vbeta and 13 Jbeta primers. How the authors handled the data: Unique TCR beta chains numbered approximately 80 million in a later analysis, with around 10 million shared. The data were produced by immunoSEQ multiplex PCR, yet TCRdb's version contains in-frame clones alone and is incomplete. That table furnishes V, J and clone size, whereas the DNA furnished D and trimming. The sample has 85,000 to 100,000 clones, over 70% seen once. V was cut by 5 bases and J by 7 bases, with 9 bases left in between. Germline V gene lookup returns CDR1 KGHSH and CDR2 LQKENI. The length of the CDR3 is 12 residues.

The chain combines TRBV18 with TRBJ2-1; unclear D gene. The source of this sequence is a girl aged 2-10 years in good health and CMV-seropositive. Sequenced material: PBMCs. The CDR3 loop is CASSNTKNEQFF. The CDR3 nucleotides are TGTGCCAGCTCAAACACAAAGAATGAGCAGTTCTTC.